The clone carrying this T cell receptor (beta chain) appeared a single time. These data belong to a study of blood T cell repertoires in COVID-19. Germline values: CDR1 LNHNV, CDR2 YYDKDF (reference sequence). With 4 bases clipped from V and 2 bases from J, the junction kept 3 bases outside the gene matches. The CDR3 runs to 16 residues. Assay: immunoSEQ multiplex PCR; the TCRdb copy retains only in-frame clones and omits some. Here the sample spans fewer than 110,000 clones, approximately 88% being singletons. Sequences were obtained from peripheral blood. This TCR was recovered from a human donor in a cohort sampled during active COVID-19. The chain carries TRBV15 and TRBJ2-3; 13 nucleotides align to TRBD2. CDR3 protein: CATSKGLAGNTDTQYF. The CDR3 DNA reads TGTGCCACCAGCAAGGGACTAGCGGGGAACACAGATACGCAGTATTTT.